Presented here are 18 T cell receptor beta chains from one specimen sequenced in a study of a mutant IDH1 vaccine in newly diagnosed glioma. These receptors' targets are unknown. Time point specified: week 35, safety follow-up. The content of each vaccine dose was 300 ug of mutant IDH1 20-mer peptide, and topical imiquimod accompanied it. Some clones are missing from TCRdb's copy, which holds only in-frame ones; the method was immunoSEQ multiplex PCR. The sample carries about 68,000 clones, roughly 84% recorded once. The material sequenced was PBMCs, taken from a glioma patient whose treatment included an IDH1 peptide vaccine. These receptors came from a man younger than 30 with glioma.

Details on this clone: The junction departs from germline at one end; a sequencing error may be responsible. The rearrangement links TRBV30 to TRBJ2-7; D assignment may be TRBD1 or TRBD2 (5 bases each). The CDR3 length is 12 residues. Germline loops: CDR1 GTSNPN, CDR2 SVGIG (reference sequence). The chain's CDR3 is CAWSLRFGTQRF. DNA of the CDR3: TGTGCCTGGAGTCTTCGCTTCGGGACGCAAAGATTC. Using reference TRBV30 and TRBJ2-7 for the parts outside the CDR3, the full variable domain is SQTIHQWPATLVQPVGSPLSLECTVEGTSNPNLYWYRQAAGRGLQLLFYSVGIGQISSEVPQNLSASRPQDRQFILSSKKLLLSDSGFYLCAWSLRFGTQRFGPGTRLTVT.

This clone has a single count. This rearrangement joins TRBV30 to TRBJ2-5, with D possibly matching TRBD2 (6 bases). The CDR3 is made up of 16 amino acids. V lost 0 bases and J 5 bases, leaving 19 bases between the germline ends. Germline assignment: CDR1 GTSNPN and CDR2 SVGIG (reference sequence). The CDR3 reads CAWSVPGTPPRETQYF. CDR3 DNA sequence: TGTGCCTGGAGTGTACCCGGGACTCCCCCGAGGGAGACCCAGTACTTC.

The chain has TRBV7-9 and TRBJ2-7; TRBD1 aligns across 9 bases. Germline-derived CDR1 and CDR2 are SEHNR and FQNEAQ (reference sequence). J lost 2 bases, V lost 6 bases, and 5 bases had no gene match. This CDR3 comprises 14 residues. CDR3 nucleotide sequence: TGTGCCAGCAGTCCGAGGACAGGGGCCTACGAGCAGTACTTC. Translated, it gives CASSPRTGAYEQYF.

V is TRBV7-9 and J is TRBJ2-3, with D perhaps TRBD2 (5 bases). Germline V gene data show CDR1 as SEHNR and CDR2 as FQNEAQ (reference sequence). The CDR3 spans 16 residues. With 3 bases removed from V and 3 bases from J, the gap between germline ends came to 16 bases. CDR3 DNA sequence: TGTGCCAGCAGCTTGGGAGTATCGGGATCGACAGATACGCAGTATTTT. This sequence encodes CASSLGVSGSTDTQYF.

V usage is TRBV2 and J usage is TRBJ1-5; TRBD1 is a possible D gene (6 bases). The germline V and J ends were trimmed by 8 bases and 7 bases, with 12 bases remaining between them. This CDR3 comprises 12 residues. In germline, CDR1 is SNHLY, CDR2 FYNNEI. CDR3 sequence reads: CASGQGMQPQHF. Here the CDR3 DNA reads TGTGCCAGCGGGCAGGGGATGCAGCCCCAGCATTTT. Supplemented by reference TRBV2 and TRBJ1-5, the full variable domain reads EPEVTQTPSHQVTQMGQEVILRCVPISNHLYFYWYRQILGQKVEFLVSFYNNEISEKSEIFDDQFSVERPDGSNFTLKIRSTKLEDSAMYFCASGQGMQPQHFGDGTRLSIL.

The gene calls are TRBV5-6 and TRBJ2-4; maybe TRBD2 (5 bases). Germline values: CDR1 SGHDT, CDR2 YYEEEE. V dropped 5 bases and J dropped 0 bases, with 15 bases sitting between them. This CDR3 has 16 residues. The CDR3 nucleotides read TGTGCCAGCAGTCAACCGGGGAGTCTAGCCAAAAACATTCAGTACTTC. This codes for CASSQPGSLAKNIQYF.

This sequence joins TRBV7-6 and TRBJ2-7; 7 bases line up with TRBD2. The CDR3 consists of 15 residues. Germline V lookup: CDR1 SGHVS, CDR2 FNYEAQ. With 5 bases clipped from V and 0 bases from J, the junction kept 7 bases outside the gene matches. CDR3 in amino acids: CASSRASGGSYEQYF. In DNA, the CDR3 is TGTGCCAGCAGCCGAGCTAGCGGCGGCTCCTACGAGCAGTACTTC.

The rearrangement uses TRBV4-1 and TRBJ2-1; TRBD2 matches at 8 bases. Losses at the gene ends were 6 bases for V and 3 bases for J; bases not matched to a gene: 10. Germline lookup yields CDR1 MGHRA and CDR2 YSYEKL. CDR3 size: 16 residues. The CDR3 spells CASSQSTSVGYNEQFF. CDR3 nucleotide sequence: TGCGCCAGCAGTCAATCGACTAGCGTTGGCTACAATGAGCAGTTCTTC.

V usage is TRBV5-1 and J usage is TRBJ1-1; D might be TRBD1 (5 bases). The germline V gene encodes CDR1 SGHRS and CDR2 YFSETQ. The CDR3 runs to 14 residues. V was clipped by 5 bases and J by 5 bases, with 16 bases between them. CDR3 nucleotides: TGCGCCAGCAGTCTTCCCGGGACGGGGACTGAAGCTTTCTTT. Residues: CASSLPGTGTEAFF.

The chain employs TRBV11-2 and TRBJ2-1; TRBD2 matches 10 bases. The CDR3 loop spans 19 amino acids. Germline trimming cut 5 bases from V and 0 bases from J; bases unmatched to any gene: 13. Germline V CDR1 and CDR2: SGHAT, FQNNGV. CDR3 in amino acids: CASSVRGLADGSSYNEQFF. The CDR3 DNA reads as TGTGCCAGCAGCGTCAGAGGACTAGCGGACGGGAGCTCCTACAATGAGCAGTTCTTC.

V and J are TRBV7-2 and TRBJ2-7, with 11 nucleotides matching TRBD2. V shed 5 bases and J 3 bases; nucleotides not matched to a gene: 9. This CDR3 region has 16 residues. From germline, CDR1 is SGHTA and CDR2 FQGNSA. The CDR3 protein is CASSPRLAGLYYEQYF. CDR3 bases: TGTGCCAGCAGCCCCCGACTAGCGGGATTGTACTACGAGCAGTACTTC.

The rearrangement uses TRBV6-1 and TRBJ1-5; no clear D. The ends were cut back, 2 bases at V and 3 bases at J, with 11 bases in the middle. The CDR3 is 15 residues long. CDR1 is MNHNS, CDR2 SASEGT, per germline. The CDR3 DNA reads as TGTGCCAGCAGTGAAAGTTCACAATTCAATCAGCCCCAGCATTTT. The encoded protein is CASSESSQFNQPQHF.

The chain joins TRBV6-4 to TRBJ1-2, with TRBD1 identical over 10 bases. This CDR3 comprises 14 residues. Germline CDR1 MRHNA, CDR2 SNTAGT. The junction had 3 bases not matched to a gene; V was cut back by 6 bases and J by 2 bases. For the CDR3, the DNA is TGTGCCAGCAGCCCGGGACAGGGGAACTATGGCTACACCTTC. It specifies CASSPGQGNYGYTF.

This rearrangement joins TRBV5-8 to TRBJ1-5; TRBD1 might be the D (6 bases). V was shortened by 1 base and J by 10 bases, with 15 bases between the two germline ends. Germline values: CDR1 SGHTS, CDR2 YDEGEE. This CDR3 has 14 amino acids. CDR3 region: CASSLFQGSIPQHF. CDR3 coding DNA: TGTGCCAGCAGCTTGTTCCAGGGGAGTATACCCCAGCATTTT.

V usage is TRBV19 and J usage is TRBJ2-2; no reliable D call. Germline V lookup: CDR1 LNHDA, CDR2 SQIVND (reference sequence). The CDR3 sequence is 14 residues long. The ends were cut back, 5 bases at V and 0 bases at J, with 7 bases in the middle. CDR3: CASSFYANTGELFF. CDR3 sequence (DNA): TGTGCCAGTAGTTTTTACGCGAACACCGGGGAGCTGTTTTTT. Looking up the rest from reference TRBV19 and TRBJ2-2 gives the full variable domain: DGGITQSPKYLFRKEGQNVTLSCEQNLNHDAMYWYRQDPGQGLRLIYYSQIVNDFQKGDIAEGYSVSREKKESFPLTVTSAQKNPTAFYLCASSFYANTGELFFGEGSRLTVL.

This chain links TRBV29-1 with TRBJ2-2; D gene uncertain. The germline gives CDR1 SQVTM, CDR2 ANQGSEA. Trimming shortened V by 6 bases and J by 4 bases, and 9 bases separated the two germline ends. The CDR3 extends over 12 amino acids. The CDR3 reads CSVMAVTGELFF. CDR3 DNA: TGCAGCGTCATGGCGGTCACCGGGGAGCTGTTTTTT.

The rearrangement joins TRBV28 to TRBJ2-3; D is uncertain. The CDR3 has 13 residues. Per the germline V gene, CDR1 is MDHEN and CDR2 is SYDVKM. V lost 8 bases, J lost 1 base, and 10 bases lay in between. CDR3 sequence (DNA): TGTGCCAGCGCCCTTGGTGGCACAGATACGCAGTATTTT. Translation gives CASALGGTDTQYF.

The chain has TRBV9 and TRBJ1-4, with 7 bases that match TRBD1. The CDR3 covers 15 residues. Per the germline V gene, CDR1 is SGDLS and CDR2 is YYNGEE. V was pared by 3 bases and J by 4 bases, with 6 bases of the junction left unmatched. The CDR3 DNA is TGTGCCAGCAGCGAATTGGGGACAGTTAATGAAAAACTGTTTTTT. Translating gives CASSELGTVNEKLFF.